The entry that follows covers one TCR beta chain sequence. Primers: 60 Vbeta forward and 13 Jbeta reverse. The method was immunoSEQ multiplex PCR; TCRdb's version includes in-frame clones alone and lacks a portion of them. This table holds 120,000 to 150,000 clones. CDR1 is SGHRS and CDR2 is YFSETQ in the germline V gene. This CDR3 has 17 residues. V was clipped by 0 bases and J by 4 bases, with 20 bases between them. This specimen belongs to a study of cytomegalovirus exposure and HLA in healthy donors. Sequenced material: PBMCs. The origin of this receptor is a woman between 50 and 59 years old in good health and CMV-seronegative. The chain employs TRBV5-1 and TRBJ2-7, with D perhaps TRBD1 (8 bases). The CDR3 loop is CASSLVGGDRPLYEQYF. CDR3 sequence (DNA): TGCGCCAGCAGCTTGGTGGGGGGGGACAGGCCGTTATACGAGCAGTACTTC.